The 24 T cell receptor beta chains below come from one sample, sequenced in a study of blood T cell repertoires in COVID-19. Generated by immunoSEQ multiplex PCR, the TCRdb table keeps only in-frame clones and is missing some. The sample yields over 250,000 clones, 85% to 90% seen once. Sample: PBMCs or T cells enriched from blood (not recorded which). The receptors originated from a woman aged 18-29 years who had recovered from COVID-19.

The chain couples TRBV28 to TRBJ1-2; TRBD1 agrees at 10 bases. Germline lookup yields CDR1 MDHEN and CDR2 SYDVKM. The CDR3 sequence is 16 residues long. J lost 4 bases, V lost 6 bases, and 11 bases had no gene match. CDR3 bases: TGTGCCAGCAGCTCCCCACGGACAGGGGGAGGCTATGGCTACACCTTC. Translating it yields CASSSPRTGGGYGYTF.

This clone was seen only once. The J gene is TRBJ2-1, the V gene TRBV4-1; TRBD1 might be the D (6 bases). Trimming cost V 7 bases and J 4 bases, with 23 bases left between them. Germline CDR1 MGHRA, CDR2 YSYEKL. This CDR3 comprises 17 residues. CDR3 coding DNA: TGCGCCAGCACCCTCCCCGGCGGAACAGGGAATTACAATGAGCAGTTCTTC. It is translated as CASTLPGGTGNYNEQFF.

This clone was seen just once. The chain has TRBV5-6 and TRBJ1-4, with 9 bases aligning to TRBD1. Germline assignment: CDR1 SGHDT and CDR2 YYEEEE. CDR3 length equals 18 residues. The V segment lost 1 base and the J segment 8 bases; nucleotides outside the gene matches: 15. The CDR3 sequence: CASSLSWGSGTGLEKLFF. The CDR3 region has the DNA TGTGCCAGCAGCTTGTCTTGGGGCTCAGGGACAGGGTTGGAAAAACTGTTTTTT. The full variable domain, in which reference TRBV5-6 and TRBJ1-4 provide the parts outside the CDR3, is DAGVTQSPTHLIKTRGQQVTLRCSPKSGHDTVSWYQQALGQGPQFIFQYYEEEERQRGNFPDRFSGHQFPNYSSELNVNALLLGDSALYLCASSLSWGSGTGLEKLFFGSGTQLSVL.

The chain carries TRBV27 and TRBJ1-1, with 7 bases aligning to TRBD1. V was clipped by 6 bases and J by 0 bases; unmatched bases: 1. The CDR3 has 13 residues. Germline CDR1 MNHEY, CDR2 SMNVEV (reference sequence). The CDR3 reads CASRTGMNTEAFF. The CDR3 region has the DNA TGTGCCAGCAGGACAGGGATGAACACTGAAGCTTTCTTT.

J is TRBJ1-4 and V is TRBV3-1 (or the pseudogene TRBV3-2), with TRBD1 matching over 9 bases. In germline, CDR1 is LGHDT, CDR2 YNNKEL (reference sequence). The CDR3 spans 18 residues. Trimming at V came to 4 bases and at J to 1 base, leaving 10 bases not matched to a gene. The CDR3 reads CASSLGTGMLGTNEKLFF. CDR3 DNA: TGTGCCAGCAGCCTCGGGACAGGGATGTTGGGAACTAATGAAAAACTGTTTTTT.

V is TRBV27 and J is TRBJ1-5; maybe TRBD1 (5 bases). In germline, CDR1 is MNHEY, CDR2 SMNVEV (reference sequence). The CDR3 contains 17 residues. Trimming left V 0 bases short and J 3 bases short, with 15 bases between. Here the CDR3 reads CASSLSGAGINNQPQHF. CDR3 coding DNA: TGTGCCAGCAGTTTATCCGGCGCAGGGATCAACAATCAGCCCCAGCATTTT.

The V gene is TRBV4-1, the J gene TRBJ1-6, with 8 bases fitting TRBD1. J was trimmed by 7 bases and V by 0 bases; bases with no gene match: 11. This CDR3 spans 18 amino acids. Germline V gene data show CDR1 as MGHRA and CDR2 as YSYEKL. The CDR3 loop reads CASSQDRPGGAMNSPLHF. Here the CDR3 DNA reads TGCGCCAGCAGCCAAGATCGCCCAGGGGGCGCGATGAATTCACCCCTCCACTTT.

V and J are TRBV29-1 and TRBJ2-2; 11 nucleotides match TRBD1. V dropped 6 bases and J dropped 6; count of bases not matched to a gene: 15. CDR1 is SQVTM and CDR2 is ANQGSEA in the germline V gene. The CDR3 sequence is 17 residues long. The chain's CDR3 is CSVANTPGQGDPGELFF. CDR3 coding DNA: TGCAGCGTCGCGAATACCCCGGGACAGGGGGACCCCGGGGAGCTGTTTTTT.

This clone was found a few times. J is TRBJ1-2 and V is TRBV30; TRBD1 aligns across 10 bases. Germline V gene sequence: CDR1 GTSNPN, CDR2 SVGIG (reference sequence). This CDR3 contains 12 residues. Trimming removed 7 bases from V and 5 bases from J; junction bases left unmatched: 4. The CDR3 sequence is CAFWTGGYGYTF. Written as DNA, the CDR3 is TGTGCCTTTTGGACAGGGGGTTATGGCTACACCTTC.

This chain uses TRBV3-1 (or the pseudogene TRBV3-2) with TRBJ1-5; D ambiguous. This CDR3 comprises 14 residues. CDR1 is LGHDT and CDR2 is YNNKEL in the germline V gene (reference sequence). V was cut by 3 bases and J by 2 bases, with 8 bases left in between. The CDR3 reads CASSQMAGNQPQHF. The DNA for the CDR3 is TGTGCCAGCAGCCAGATGGCGGGCAATCAGCCCCAGCATTTT.

For this clone: At one boundary the junction diverges from the germline segment, which might be a read error. DNA of the CDR3: TGTGCCAGCACCTTAGGCCCCCCATTGGGCAGGCGTCGGAATGAGCAGTTCTTC. Translating it yields CASTLGPPLGRRRNEQFF. The rearrangement joins TRBV11-3 to TRBJ2-1; no clear D gene. Germline V lookup: CDR1 SGHNT, CDR2 YENEEA. The CDR3 has 18 amino acids.

V gene TRBV22-1 combines with J gene TRBJ2-2; no DNA check was done on the table's D call, TRBD1. TRBV22-1 is a pseudogene segment. The CDR3 has 17 residues. The CDR3 loop reads CPGSAGTGKPNTGELFF. CDR3 nucleotide sequence: TGTCCTGGGAGCGCCGGGACAGGGAAACCTAACACCGGGGAGCTGTTTTTT.

The chain has TRBV5-6 and TRBJ2-7, with D perhaps TRBD1 (6 bases). CDR3 size: 12 residues. Germline V CDR1 and CDR2: SGHDT, YYEEEE. V dropped 3 bases and J dropped 3 bases, with 7 bases sitting between them. CDR3 amino acids: CASSSQGYEQYF. In DNA, the CDR3 is TGTGCCAGCAGCTCACAGGGCTACGAGCAGTACTTC.

V gene TRBV5-1 combines with J gene TRBJ1-4, with 10 bases matching TRBD1. Germline V CDR1 and CDR2: SGHRS, YFSETQ. With V trimmed by 4 bases and J by 3 bases, 3 bases remained unmatched. The CDR3 totals 15 residues. The CDR3 bases are TGCGCCAGCAGCGGACAGGGGGGCCCTAATGAAAAACTGTTTTTT. Protein sequence: CASSGQGGPNEKLFF.

The chain joins TRBV2 to TRBJ2-5; 7 bases are a match to TRBD1. This CDR3 is 14 amino acids long. Germline lookup yields CDR1 SNHLY and CDR2 FYNNEI. Losses at the gene ends were 6 bases for V and 4 bases for J; bases not matched to a gene: 8. The CDR3, as DNA: TGTGCCAGCAGCCTTCAGGGGGTATCAGAGACCCAGTACTTC. It codes for CASSLQGVSETQYF.

This clone was observed a few times. J is TRBJ1-2 and V is TRBV5-5; D is uncertain. V was shortened by 5 bases and J by 1 base, with 15 bases between the two germline ends. The CDR3 runs 15 residues. Germline loops: CDR1 SGHKS, CDR2 YYEKEE (reference sequence). As DNA, the CDR3 is TGTGCCAGCAGGGAGGTCGGCGTCCTTAACTATGGCTACACCTTC. As protein: CASREVGVLNYGYTF.

The V and J genes are TRBV4-1 and TRBJ1-6, with D uncertain. Germline V gene sequence: CDR1 MGHRA, CDR2 YSYEKL. V gave up 0 bases and J gave up 7 bases, with 4 bases separating them. This CDR3 region has 13 residues. This chain's CDR3 is CASSQDQNSPLHF. CDR3 nucleotides: TGCGCCAGCAGCCAAGATCAGAATTCACCCCTCCACTTT.

The CDR3, as DNA: TGTGCCAGCAGCCCTCCCCGGACACACACCGGGGAGCTGTTTTTT. Residues: CASSPPRTHTGELFF. The chain couples TRBV27 to TRBJ2-2; possibly TRBD1 for D (5 bases). CDR3 length: 15 residues. From germline, CDR1 is MNHEY and CDR2 SMNVEV (reference sequence). Trimming removed 6 bases from V and 3 bases from J, with 14 bases in between.

This rearrangement joins TRBV2 to TRBJ1-4; D not certain. Germline CDR1 reads SNHLY; CDR2 reads FYNNEI. CDR3 size: 15 residues. The ends were cut back, 5 bases at V and 3 bases at J, with 13 bases in the middle. The CDR3 spells CASSPSGGPNEKLFF. The CDR3 coding sequence is TGTGCCAGCAGTCCCTCGGGAGGACCTAATGAAAAACTGTTTTTT. The full variable domain, with the rest looked up from reference TRBV2 and TRBJ1-4, is EPEVTQTPSHQVTQMGQEVILRCVPISNHLYFYWYRQILGQKVEFLVSFYNNEISEKSEIFDDQFSVERPDGSNFTLKIRSTKLEDSAMYFCASSPSGGPNEKLFFGSGTQLSVL.

V is TRBV27 and J is TRBJ1-4, with D hard to call. The V end lost 2 bases, the J end lost 5 bases, and 9 bases lay between the germline ends. The CDR3 runs to 14 residues. The germline V gene has CDR1 MNHEY and CDR2 SMNVEV (reference sequence). CDR3 sequence reads: CASSLGPPNEKLFF. The CDR3 DNA sequence: TGTGCCAGCAGTTTAGGGCCACCGAATGAAAAACTGTTTTTT.

This chain links TRBV11-2 with TRBJ2-3, with D unresolved. The CDR3 contains 14 residues. The germline V gene encodes CDR1 SGHAT and CDR2 FQNNGV. Trimming removed 5 bases at V and 1 base at J, with 10 bases between. CDR3 residues: CASSHPTGTDTQYF. The DNA of the CDR3 is TGTGCCAGCAGCCATCCTACGGGCACAGATACGCAGTATTTT.

The genes are TRBV25-1 and TRBJ1-5, with D uncertain. CDR1 and CDR2 from the germline V gene are MGHDK and SYGVNS. Trimming removed 5 bases from V and 5 bases from J, with 10 bases in between. The CDR3 sequence is 13 residues long. CDR3 loop: CASSPEADQPQHF. The CDR3 DNA sequence: TGTGCCAGCAGTCCGGAAGCGGATCAGCCCCAGCATTTT.

In DNA, the CDR3 is TGTGCCTGGAGTGTAAAGGCGGGGGAGTCAGATACGCAGTATTTT. Translation gives CAWSVKAGESDTQYF. This chain joins TRBV30 and TRBJ2-3; 7 nucleotides line up with TRBD2. Germline CDR1 reads GTSNPN; CDR2 reads SVGIG (reference sequence). V dropped 0 bases and J dropped 4; count of bases not matched to a gene: 7. The CDR3 is made up of 15 amino acids. Complete variable domain (other parts from reference TRBV30 and TRBJ2-3): SQTIHQWPATLVQPVGSPLSLECTVEGTSNPNLYWYRQAAGRGLQLLFYSVGIGQISSEVPQNLSASRPQDRQFILSSKKLLLSDSGFYLCAWSVKAGESDTQYFGPGTRLTVL.

The gene calls are TRBV18 and TRBJ2-7; tentative D call: TRBD1 (6 bases). In germline, CDR1 is KGHSH, CDR2 LQKENI. V lost 0 bases and J 1 base, leaving 13 bases between the germline ends. The CDR3 has 16 amino acids. CDR3 in amino acids: CASSPPAGDHSYEQYF. CDR3 in DNA: TGTGCCAGCTCACCACCTGCAGGGGATCATTCCTACGAGCAGTACTTC.